This TCR beta chain was documented in a study of blood T cell repertoires in COVID-19. Germline-derived CDR1 and CDR2 are LNHDA and SQIVND (reference sequence). CDR3 length: 14 residues. J gave up 8 bases and V 6 bases, and 4 bases lay outside the gene matches. In the original analysis: It was from reference gene primer amplification that nucleated cell counts were estimated. Generated by immunoSEQ multiplex PCR, the TCRdb table keeps only in-frame clones and is missing some. Clone size and the V and J calls come from that table; the DNA yielded D and trimming. The sample contains around 100,000 clones, approximately 90% of which appear only once.

The source of this sequence is a woman between 45 and 65 years old with acute or convalescent COVID-19. The J gene is TRBJ2-1, the V gene TRBV19; 13 bases map to TRBD2. The sequenced sample was peripheral blood. CDR3 sequence (DNA): TGTGCCAGTAGGACTAGCGGGAGGAGAGATGAGCAGTTCTTC. Translating it yields CASRTSGRRDEQFF. Full variable domain (rest looked up from reference TRBV19 and TRBJ2-1): DGGITQSPKYLFRKEGQNVTLSCEQNLNHDAMYWYRQDPGQGLRLIYYSQIVNDFQKGDIAEGYSVSREKKESFPLTVTSAQKNPTAFYLCASRTSGRRDEQFFGPGTRLTVL.